The clone carrying this TCR beta chain has only a few counts. Its antigen is still unknown. One entry per CDR3 protein results from TCRdb running MiXCR on the 5' RACE reads. The repertoire holds about 3,900 distinct CDR3 sequences, with over 4% as singletons. Germline loops: CDR1 MNHEY, CDR2 SVGAGI. There are 12 residues in the CDR3. V was clipped by 5 bases and J by 4 bases, with 8 bases between them. These data originate in a study of spatial heterogeneity in lung cancer. In the study overall: Strong correlation linked TCR transcript counts in tumor regions to a T cell module score derived from matched bulk RNA-seq.

Time point in this sample: sample taken at primary tumor resection. Patients with untreated early-stage non-small cell lung cancer, numbering around 72, were the donors. Extraction of whole RNA from tumor, nontumor lung or frozen PBMC preceded unsorted sequencing. Regarding the study as a whole: The recorded estimate of tumor T cell coverage is around 7% for alpha chains and about 14% for beta chains. One measure, the expanded intratumoral alpha and beta TCR count, tracked tumor mutation counts.

The specimen comprised lung tumor tissue, sampled at surgery. The TCR comes from a male donor with early-stage non-small cell lung cancer. This chain joins TRBV6-5 and TRBJ2-5, with TRBD1 as a possible D gene (5 bases). The CDR3 coding sequence is TGTGCCAGCAGTAGGGGATCAGAGACCCAGTACTTC. Its translation: CASSRGSETQYF.